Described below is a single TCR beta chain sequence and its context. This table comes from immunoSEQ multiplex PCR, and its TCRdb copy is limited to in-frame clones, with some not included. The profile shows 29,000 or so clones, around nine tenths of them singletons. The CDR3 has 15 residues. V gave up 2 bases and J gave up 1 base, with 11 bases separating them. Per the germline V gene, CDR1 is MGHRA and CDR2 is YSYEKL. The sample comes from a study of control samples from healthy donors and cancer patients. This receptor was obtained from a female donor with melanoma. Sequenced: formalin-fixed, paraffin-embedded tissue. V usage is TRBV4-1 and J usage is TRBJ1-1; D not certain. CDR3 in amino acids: CASSQIYRENTEAFF. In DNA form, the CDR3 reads TGCGCCAGCAGCCAAATTTACAGAGAGAACACTGAAGCTTTCTTT.